The 28 T cell receptor beta chains below all came from one sample that was sequenced in a study of T cell responses to AZD1222 COVID-19 vaccine. Libraries were prepared by immunoSEQ multiplex PCR; TCRdb keeps only in-frame clonotypes and omits some of them. This table holds about 80,000 clones, over 75% found once. The sequences come from peripheral blood, collected 28 days after the second AZD1222 dose. Receptor source: an adult who received the AZD1222 COVID-19 vaccine.

The chain combines TRBV9 with TRBJ1-6; D might be TRBD1 (6 bases). The CDR3 extends over 17 amino acids. The V end was cut by 0 bases, the J end by 7 bases, with 17 bases between. Germline CDR1 is SGDLS and CDR2 is YYNGEE. CDR3: CASSVATMGGSNSPLHF. CDR3 coding DNA: TGTGCCAGCAGCGTAGCTACAATGGGGGGCTCAAATTCACCCCTCCACTTT.

The V gene is TRBV21-1, the J gene TRBJ2-5. TRBV21-1 constitutes a pseudogene. The CDR3 is 16 residues long. CDR3 nucleotide sequence: TGTGCCAGCAGCAAAGGAGTAGGGGGGCTGGGAGAGACCCAGTACTTC. Its protein product is CASSKGVGGLGETQYF.

The CDR3, as DNA: TGTGCCAGCAGCGTCGGGCCAGATACGCAGTATTTT. As protein: CASSVGPDTQYF. The chain has TRBV3-1 (or the pseudogene TRBV3-2) and TRBJ2-3; D not certain. V lost 5 bases to trimming and J lost 4 bases, with 7 bases between them. This CDR3 comprises 12 residues. Germline CDR1 is LGHDT and CDR2 is YNNKEL (reference sequence).

The gene calls are TRBV6-6 and TRBJ2-3, with D maybe TRBD1 (6 bases). Per germline, CDR1 MNHNY and CDR2 SVGAGI (reference sequence). Trimming took off 5 bases at V and 0 bases at J, with 24 bases between the two ends. This CDR3 has 19 amino acids. In DNA form, the CDR3 reads TGTGCCAGCAGTCCCAGGGGCGGCGGACGGGTTTGGAGCACAGATACGCAGTATTTT. As protein: CASSPRGGGRVWSTDTQYF.

The chain uses TRBV7-3 and TRBJ2-2, with a weak D call TRBD1 (5 bases). Trimming took 5 bases from V and 7 from J, leaving 11 bases between them. The CDR3 loop spans 13 amino acids. In germline, CDR1 is SGHTA, CDR2 FQGTGA. CDR3: CASSQGYSGELFF. DNA for the CDR3: TGTGCCAGCAGCCAGGGTTACAGCGGGGAGCTGTTTTTT.

The V call is TRBV19, the J call TRBJ2-2, with D possibly TRBD1 on 6 matching bases. Germline lookup yields CDR1 LNHDA and CDR2 SQIVND (reference sequence). The CDR3 totals 12 residues. V lost 4 bases to trimming and J lost 9 bases, with 9 bases between them. In nucleotides, the CDR3 is TGTGCCAGTAGTAAACAGGGCTGGGAGCTGTTTTTT. This codes for CASSKQGWELFF. Variable domain in full (rest from reference TRBV19 and TRBJ2-2): DGGITQSPKYLFRKEGQNVTLSCEQNLNHDAMYWYRQDPGQGLRLIYYSQIVNDFQKGDIAEGYSVSREKKESFPLTVTSAQKNPTAFYLCASSKQGWELFFGEGSRLTVL.

The chain has TRBV19 and TRBJ1-5; D not resolved. This CDR3 has 10 amino acids. V was clipped by 5 bases and J by 5 bases, with 1 base between them. Germline loops: CDR1 LNHDA, CDR2 SQIVND (reference sequence). This CDR3 reads CASSYQPQHF. The CDR3 DNA sequence: TGTGCCAGTAGTTATCAGCCCCAGCATTTT.

The chain carries TRBV3-1 (or the pseudogene TRBV3-2) and TRBJ2-1; D possibly corresponds to TRBD1 (6 bases). Trimming removed 2 bases at V and 1 base at J, with 9 bases between. CDR1 and CDR2 (germline): LGHDT, YNNKEL (reference sequence). This CDR3 contains 15 residues. CDR3 sequence: CASSQQGLSYNEQFF. CDR3 nucleotides: TGTGCCAGCAGCCAACAGGGGCTATCCTACAATGAGCAGTTCTTC.

This chain joins TRBV30 and TRBJ1-5, with D perhaps TRBD1 (6 bases). The CDR3 totals 18 residues. V shed 5 bases and J shed 0 bases, with 23 bases lying between them. CDR1 and CDR2 (germline): GTSNPN, SVGIG (reference sequence). In nucleotides, the CDR3 is TGTGCCTGGGAACCGACAGGAACGGGAGGGTATAGCAATCAGCCCCAGCATTTT. Its protein is CAWEPTGTGGYSNQPQHF. The whole variable domain, filled in from reference TRBV30 and TRBJ1-5, reads SQTIHQWPATLVQPVGSPLSLECTVEGTSNPNLYWYRQAAGRGLQLLFYSVGIGQISSEVPQNLSASRPQDRQFILSSKKLLLSDSGFYLCAWEPTGTGGYSNQPQHFGDGTRLSIL.

This sequence joins TRBV7-6 and TRBJ2-6; tentative D call: TRBD2 (6 bases). Germline assignment: CDR1 SGHVS and CDR2 FNYEAQ. The CDR3 sequence is 18 residues long. V was trimmed by 5 bases and J by 0 bases, leaving 17 bases between them. CDR3 region: CASSTVRGSISGANVLTF. The CDR3 DNA reads as TGTGCCAGCAGCACTGTCCGGGGGTCAATCTCTGGGGCCAACGTCCTGACTTTC.

This sequence joins TRBV10-3 and TRBJ2-3; 12 nucleotides agree with TRBD2. The CDR3 has 16 residues. The germline gives CDR1 ENHRY, CDR2 SYGVKD. The V segment lost 8 bases and the J segment 3 bases; nucleotides outside the gene matches: 9. The CDR3 bases are TGTGCCATCGGGGCTAGCGGGGGGGCAGGAACAGATACGCAGTATTTT. This encodes CAIGASGGAGTDTQYF.

The chain couples TRBV20-1 to TRBJ1-2, with D unclear. V shed 3 bases and J shed 4 bases, with 9 bases lying between them. This CDR3 region has 12 residues. Germline CDR1 DFQATT, CDR2 SNEGSKA (reference sequence). CDR3 DNA: TGCAGTGCTAGTGACGGTCTCTATGGCTACACCTTC. Translated: CSASDGLYGYTF.

This CDR3 reads CASSRDRNQPQHF. Here the CDR3 DNA reads TGTGCCAGCTCCCGGGACCGGAATCAGCCCCAGCATTTT. The chain couples TRBV18 to TRBJ1-5, with a weak D call TRBD1 (5 bases). Trimming left V 6 bases short and J 4 bases short, with 10 bases between. The CDR3 extends over 13 amino acids. The germline CDR1 and CDR2 sequences are KGHSH and LQKENI.

The genes are TRBV3-1 (or the pseudogene TRBV3-2) and TRBJ2-7, with D perhaps TRBD1 (6 bases). The germline V gene encodes CDR1 LGHDT and CDR2 YNNKEL (reference sequence). This CDR3 spans 15 amino acids. With 1 base removed from V and 2 bases from J, the gap between germline ends came to 12 bases. As DNA, the CDR3 is TGTGCCAGCAGCCAAGGACGGTCAGGGGCCTACGAGCAGTACTTC. This codes for CASSQGRSGAYEQYF.

This clone was seen just once. This chain joins TRBV6-5 and TRBJ2-7, with D unclear. CDR3 size: 15 residues. V dropped 6 bases and J dropped 5 bases, with 20 bases sitting between them. Germline V gene sequence: CDR1 MNHEY, CDR2 SVGAGI. The CDR3 here is CASSRAAGEPHEQYF. CDR3 bases: TGTGCCAGCAGCCGTGCGGCCGGCGAACCCCACGAGCAGTACTTC.

The chain uses TRBV12-2 and TRBJ1-1; TRBD1 was called by the table and not checked on the DNA. TRBV12-2 is marked as a pseudogene. CDR3 size: 16 residues. The CDR3 sequence: CASRLVRGHPNTEAFF. The CDR3 nucleotides are TGTGCAAGTCGCTTAGTACGGGGACACCCGAACACTGAAGCTTTCTTT.

This clone appeared a single time. The chain joins TRBV6-5 to TRBJ2-1; perhaps TRBD2 as D (6 bases). Germline values: CDR1 MNHEY, CDR2 SVGAGI. CDR3 length: 14 amino acids. The ends were cut back, 6 bases at V and 8 bases at J, with 17 bases in the middle. The CDR3 DNA is TGTGCCAGCAGGGAGTCGTGGGACTTAGATGAGCAGTTCTTC. Its protein product is CASRESWDLDEQFF.

CDR3 coding DNA: TGTGCCAGCAGTGGGGCGTTTGGCAATCAGCCCCAGCATTTT. Translating it yields CASSGAFGNQPQHF. V gene TRBV28 combines with J gene TRBJ1-5; TRBD1 might be the D (5 bases). This CDR3 comprises 14 residues. V was trimmed by 5 bases and J by 2 bases, leaving 10 bases between them. Germline V gene sequence: CDR1 MDHEN, CDR2 SYDVKM.

The J gene is TRBJ1-1, the V gene TRBV12-3 or TRBV12-4; no reliable D call. The CDR3 extends over 11 amino acids. Trimming took 3 bases from V and 4 from J, leaving 3 bases between them. The CDR3 nucleotides are TGTGCCAGCAGTTTCGCCACTGAAGCTTTCTTT. This codes for CASSFATEAFF.

J is TRBJ1-6 and V is TRBV28, with no clear D. CDR3 length: 16 residues. Looked up from germline, CDR1 is MDHEN and CDR2 is SYDVKM. V shed 2 bases and J shed 0 bases, with 8 bases lying between them. The CDR3 bases are TGTGCCAGCAGTTTACGTGTCGGCTCCTATAATTCACCCCTCCACTTT. It specifies CASSLRVGSYNSPLHF.

The chain uses TRBV30 and TRBJ1-4; a possible D gene is TRBD1 (5 bases). Trimming stripped 7 bases from V and 7 bases from J, with 16 bases between. The CDR3 covers 13 residues. Looked up from germline, CDR1 is GTSNPN and CDR2 is SVGIG (reference sequence). For the CDR3, the DNA is TGTGCCTCCACCTCGGAGGGGACTGAAAAACTGTTTTTT. The encoded protein is CASTSEGTEKLFF. Supplemented by reference TRBV30 and TRBJ1-4, the full variable domain reads SQTIHQWPATLVQPVGSPLSLECTVEGTSNPNLYWYRQAAGRGLQLLFYSVGIGQISSEVPQNLSASRPQDRQFILSSKKLLLSDSGFYLCASTSEGTEKLFFGSGTQLSVL.

This clone came up a few times. The chain links TRBV25-1 to TRBJ1-5, with 9 bases that match TRBD1. Germline CDR1 is MGHDK and CDR2 is SYGVNS. The length of the CDR3 is 18 residues. Trimming took 6 bases from V and 0 from J; bases not matched to a gene: 12. The CDR3 DNA reads TGTGCCAGCAGGACGGGACAGGGCGGAACACTTAGCAATCAGCCCCAGCATTTT. Its translation is CASRTGQGGTLSNQPQHF.

The genes are TRBV18 and TRBJ1-1, with a possible D match to TRBD1 (5 bases). The CDR3 extends over 14 amino acids. With 2 bases removed from V and 4 bases from J, the gap between germline ends came to 11 bases. Germline V gene lookup returns CDR1 KGHSH and CDR2 LQKENI. This CDR3 is CASSPDRASTEAFF. CDR3 nucleotide sequence: TGTGCCAGCTCACCAGACAGAGCAAGCACTGAAGCTTTCTTT.

This clone is a singleton in its sample. The chain recombines TRBV7-6 with TRBJ2-3; no clear D gene. The germline V gene has CDR1 SGHVS and CDR2 FNYEAQ. The CDR3 sequence is 15 residues long. V lost 1 base, J lost 2 bases, and 10 bases lay in between. CDR3 loop: CASSLDGTHTDTQYF. DNA for the CDR3: TGTGCCAGCAGCTTAGACGGAACCCACACAGATACGCAGTATTTT.

The J gene is TRBJ2-3, the V gene TRBV19; 10 nucleotides match TRBD2. Trimming removed 6 bases from V and 4 bases from J; junction bases left unmatched: 4. This CDR3 region has 14 residues. Germline lookup yields CDR1 LNHDA and CDR2 SQIVND (reference sequence). The CDR3 DNA is TGTGCCAGTAGGAGCGGGGGGGCCTCAGATACGCAGTATTTT. It yields the protein CASRSGGASDTQYF.

The chain recombines TRBV6-5 with TRBJ1-5, with D uncertain. Germline loops: CDR1 MNHEY, CDR2 SVGAGI. V was shortened by 6 bases and J by 3 bases, with 6 bases between the two germline ends. The CDR3 contains 12 residues. The CDR3 nucleotides read TGTGCCAGCAGGCGGCTCAATCAGCCCCAGCATTTT. Translated: CASRRLNQPQHF.

The CDR3 region is CASSRGPNYEQYF. CDR3 bases: TGCGCCAGCAGCCGGGGACCAAACTACGAGCAGTACTTC. The chain is built from TRBV5-1 and TRBJ2-7; D possibly matches TRBD1 or TRBD2 (5 bases each). V was cut by 4 bases and J by 3 bases, with 11 bases left in between. Germline lookup yields CDR1 SGHRS and CDR2 YFSETQ. This CDR3 contains 13 residues. Full variable domain (outside the CDR3, taken from reference TRBV5-1 and TRBJ2-7): KAGVTQTPRYLIKTRGQQVTLSCSPISGHRSVSWYQQTPGQGLQFLFEYFSETQRNKGNFPGRFSGRQFSNSRSEMNVSTLELGDSALYLCASSRGPNYEQYFGPGTRLTVT.

V gene TRBV21-1 combines with J gene TRBJ2-5; the D segment call TRBD1 is taken from the table without a DNA check. TRBV21-1 is termed a pseudogene. This CDR3 has 17 residues. In nucleotides, the CDR3 is TGTGCCAGCAGTCACGATACACCCAGGGGAAGACAAGAGACCCAGTACTTC. The encoded protein is CASSHDTPRGRQETQYF.